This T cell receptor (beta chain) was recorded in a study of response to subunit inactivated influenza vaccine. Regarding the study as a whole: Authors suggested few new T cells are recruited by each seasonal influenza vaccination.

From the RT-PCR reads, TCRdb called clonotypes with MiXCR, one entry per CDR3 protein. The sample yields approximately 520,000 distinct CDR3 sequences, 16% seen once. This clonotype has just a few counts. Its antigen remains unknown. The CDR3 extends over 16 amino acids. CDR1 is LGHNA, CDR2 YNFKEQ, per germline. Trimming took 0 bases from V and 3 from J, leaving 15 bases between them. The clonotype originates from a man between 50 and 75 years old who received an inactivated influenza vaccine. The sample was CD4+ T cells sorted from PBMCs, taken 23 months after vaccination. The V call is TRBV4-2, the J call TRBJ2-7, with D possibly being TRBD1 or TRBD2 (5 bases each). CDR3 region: CASSQDWDGRNYEQYF. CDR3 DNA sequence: TGTGCCAGCAGCCAAGACTGGGACGGACGAAACTACGAGCAGTACTTC.